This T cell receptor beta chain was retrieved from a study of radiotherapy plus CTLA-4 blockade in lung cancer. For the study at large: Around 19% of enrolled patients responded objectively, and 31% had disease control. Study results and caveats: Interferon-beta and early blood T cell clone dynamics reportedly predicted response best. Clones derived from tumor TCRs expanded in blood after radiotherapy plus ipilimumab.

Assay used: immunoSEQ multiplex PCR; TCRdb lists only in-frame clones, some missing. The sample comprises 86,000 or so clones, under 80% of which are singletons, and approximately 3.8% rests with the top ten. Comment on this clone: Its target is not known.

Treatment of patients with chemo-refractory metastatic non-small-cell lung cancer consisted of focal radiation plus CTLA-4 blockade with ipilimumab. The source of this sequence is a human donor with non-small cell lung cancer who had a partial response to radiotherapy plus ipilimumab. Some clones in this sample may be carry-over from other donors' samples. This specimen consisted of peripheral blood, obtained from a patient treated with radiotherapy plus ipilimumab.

The CDR3 sequence: CARDSRGGQGNTGELFF. CDR3 sequence (DNA): TGTGCTAGGGATTCTCGTGGGGGACAGGGGAACACCGGGGAGCTGTTTTTT. V usage is TRBV12-5 and J usage is TRBJ2-2, with 9 bases that match TRBD1. This CDR3 has 17 amino acids. Per the germline V gene, CDR1 is LGHNT and CDR2 is FRNRAP. Trimming took 9 bases from V and 1 from J; bases not matched to a gene: 12.